One sample yielded the 21 T cell receptor beta chains listed below, sequenced in a study of identifying expanded T cells in peripheral blood. Here immunoSEQ multiplex PCR was the method, and the copy in TCRdb shows in-frame clones only, minus some. This sample carries about 63,000 clones, about 80% of them seen once, and the ten largest clones take 15% to 20%. Sequences were obtained from blood. The receptors here all came from a person aged 18-69 years in good health.

The rearrangement joins TRBV7-9 to TRBJ2-1, with 12 bases matching TRBD2. Germline CDR1 reads SEHNR; CDR2 reads FQNEAQ (reference sequence). V was clipped by 5 bases and J by 7 bases; unmatched bases: 12. The CDR3 length is 17 residues. The CDR3 region is CASSPPTPSGRANEQFF. CDR3 bases: TGTGCCAGCAGCCCACCCACGCCTAGCGGGAGGGCGAATGAGCAGTTCTTC.

The CDR3 sequence is CSVWGGNEQFF. The CDR3, as DNA: TGCAGCGTTTGGGGGGGAAATGAGCAGTTCTTC. The rearrangement joins TRBV29-1 to TRBJ2-1; 7 bases are shared with TRBD2. The germline gives CDR1 SQVTM, CDR2 ANQGSEA. J was trimmed by 7 bases and V by 5 bases; bases with no gene match: 2. CDR3 length equals 11 residues.

The chain employs TRBV18 and TRBJ2-3; TRBD2 matches at 12 bases. Trimming took 4 bases from V and 5 from J; bases not matched to a gene: 7. The CDR3 extends over 16 amino acids. Germline values: CDR1 KGHSH, CDR2 LQKENI. The CDR3 protein is CASSRITSGGQDTQYF. The CDR3 bases are TGTGCCAGCTCACGTATTACTAGCGGGGGGCAAGATACGCAGTATTTT.

The V and J genes are TRBV6-6 and TRBJ1-3, with no clear D. The CDR3 length is 14 residues. Germline V gene data show CDR1 as MNHNY and CDR2 as SVGAGI (reference sequence). The V end was cut by 0 bases, the J end by 5 bases, with 8 bases between. The DNA for the CDR3 is TGTGCCAGCAGTTACTCGAGCGGGCGAAACACCATATATTTT. Its translation: CASSYSSGRNTIYF.

This chain connects TRBV5-6 to TRBJ1-3; D unresolved. This CDR3 is built from 14 residues. Germline V gives CDR1 SGHDT, CDR2 YYEEEE. Trimming stripped 4 bases from V and 7 bases from J, with 15 bases between. CDR3 in DNA: TGTGCCAGCAGCCGACTGGAGACACGGAACACCATATATTTT. Residues: CASSRLETRNTIYF.

V is TRBV10-3 and J is TRBJ2-3; D gene unclear. V was clipped by 2 bases and J by 7 bases, with 7 bases between them. The CDR3 is 12 residues long. Germline lookup yields CDR1 ENHRY and CDR2 SYGVKD. The CDR3 loop reads CAISEAINTQYF. The DNA of the CDR3 is TGTGCCATCAGTGAGGCCATAAATACGCAGTATTTT.

This clone was seen more than once but under ten times. The genes are TRBV19 and TRBJ1-1, with a tentative D call TRBD1 (5 bases). V was cut by 8 bases and J by 5 bases, with 15 bases left in between. CDR1 is LNHDA, CDR2 SQIVND, per germline (reference sequence). The CDR3 sequence is 13 residues long. The CDR3 region is CASFRGRGTEAFF. CDR3 sequence (DNA): TGTGCCAGTTTTCGGGGGAGGGGTACTGAAGCTTTCTTT. Using reference TRBV19 and TRBJ1-1 for the parts outside the CDR3, the full variable domain is DGGITQSPKYLFRKEGQNVTLSCEQNLNHDAMYWYRQDPGQGLRLIYYSQIVNDFQKGDIAEGYSVSREKKESFPLTVTSAQKNPTAFYLCASFRGRGTEAFFGQGTRLTVV.

The table lists this clone with a count of one. The V and J genes are TRBV19 and TRBJ1-4; no definite D call. Germline V gives CDR1 LNHDA, CDR2 SQIVND (reference sequence). The CDR3 contains 12 residues. The V gene lost 3 bases and the J gene lost 8 bases, with 7 bases spanning the gap. For the CDR3, the DNA is TGTGCCAGTAGTATTCCGCGCGAAAAACTGTTTTTT. It specifies CASSIPREKLFF.

This sequence joins TRBV5-8 and TRBJ2-1; a possible D gene is TRBD1 (5 bases). Germline V gene sequence: CDR1 SGHTS, CDR2 YDEGEE. V gave up 4 bases and J gave up 12 bases, with 14 bases separating them. The CDR3 contains 12 residues. The CDR3 DNA reads as TGTGCCAGCAGCCTCCGGCCTAGGGGGCAGTTCTTC. Translated, it gives CASSLRPRGQFF.

The chain carries TRBV5-4 and TRBJ1-4, with unresolved D. Germline V gene lookup returns CDR1 SGHNT and CDR2 YYREEE (reference sequence). CDR3 size: 14 residues. Trimming left V 1 base short and J 8 bases short, with 12 bases between. CDR3 coding DNA: TGTGCCAGCAGCTTGAAGGCCAGCAAGGAAAAACTGTTTTTT. Encoded protein: CASSLKASKEKLFF.

The rearrangement joins TRBV6-1 to TRBJ1-2; D gene unclear. CDR1 is MNHNS, CDR2 SASEGT, per germline. The CDR3 runs 13 residues. Between the trimmed V and J ends, which lost 6 bases and 8 bases, there was a span of 16 bases. The CDR3 DNA follows: TGTGCCAGCAGCCTAACTGGACCGGGAGGCTACACCTTC. This sequence encodes CASSLTGPGGYTF.

This clone was recorded only once. The V and J genes are TRBV7-6 and TRBJ2-1; either TRBD1 or TRBD2 may supply D (5 bases each). The CDR3 has 12 residues. The V end lost 5 bases, the J end lost 4 bases, and 6 bases lay between the germline ends. Per the germline V gene, CDR1 is SGHVS and CDR2 is FNYEAQ. CDR3 residues: CASSGGYNEQFF. The CDR3 DNA follows: TGTGCCAGCAGCGGGGGTTACAATGAGCAGTTCTTC.

The CDR3 is CASSFDRASHEQYV. The CDR3 DNA reads TGTGCCAGCAGTTTCGACAGGGCTTCTCACGAGCAGTACGTC. The chain combines TRBV6-5 with TRBJ2-7; 7 bases line up with TRBD1. The germline gives CDR1 MNHEY, CDR2 SVGAGI. The CDR3 is 14 amino acids. V was clipped by 4 bases and J by 5 bases; unmatched bases: 8.

The CDR3 loop reads CASRGVCGNSSGWSYEQYF. The CDR3 DNA follows: TGTGCCAGCAGGGGGGTATGCGGGAATTCTTCGGGGTGGAGCTACGAGCAGTACTTC. The V and J genes are TRBV6-7 and TRBJ2-7, with D perhaps matching TRBD2 (6 bases). TRBV6-7 belongs to the ORF category, with a function that is uncertain. Trimming took 6 bases from V and 3 from J, leaving 30 bases between them. This CDR3 has 19 residues.

This sequence joins TRBV2 and TRBJ1-2, with unresolved D. CDR3 size: 12 residues. Deletions cut 1 base from V and 8 bases from J, with 8 bases between. From germline, CDR1 is SNHLY and CDR2 FYNNEI. CDR3 residues: CASSEESFGYTF. The DNA of the CDR3 is TGTGCCAGCAGTGAAGAGTCCTTCGGCTACACCTTC.

The chain is built from TRBV9 and TRBJ2-7, with D possibly being TRBD1 or TRBD2 (8 bases each). This CDR3 is built from 19 residues. From germline, CDR1 is SGDLS and CDR2 YYNGEE. Trimming cost V 5 bases and J 0 bases, with 27 bases left between them. The CDR3: CASSEAWGGRTGSSYEQYF. In nucleotides, the CDR3 is TGTGCCAGCAGTGAAGCCTGGGGCGGGAGGACAGGGAGCTCCTACGAGCAGTACTTC. The whole variable domain, remainder taken from reference TRBV9 and TRBJ2-7, is DSGVTQTPKHLITATGQRVTLRCSPRSGDLSVYWYQQSLDQGLQFLIQYYNGEERAKGNILERFSAQQFPDLHSELNLSSLELGDSALYFCASSEAWGGRTGSSYEQYFGPGTRLTVT.

A single count supports this clone. The chain combines TRBV7-9 with TRBJ1-2; unclear D gene. This CDR3 is 11 amino acids long. The ends were cut back, 1 base at V and 7 bases at J, with 4 bases in the middle. CDR1 SEHNR and CDR2 FQNEAQ come from the germline V gene (reference sequence). The CDR3 loop reads CASSLGAGYTF. For the CDR3, the DNA is TGTGCCAGCAGCTTAGGCGCTGGCTACACCTTC.

This clone was found a few times. The chain has TRBV4-3 and TRBJ1-3; D is uncertain. CDR1 is LGHNA, CDR2 YSLEER, per germline. The CDR3 extends over 15 amino acids. Trimming removed 1 base at V and 4 bases at J, with 11 bases between. This CDR3 reads CASSQVGQLGNTIYF. CDR3 sequence (DNA): TGCGCCAGCAGCCAAGTTGGGCAATTGGGAAACACCATATATTTT.

The chain recombines TRBV6-1 with TRBJ1-5, with unresolved D. This CDR3 spans 16 amino acids. V was clipped by 4 bases and J by 0 bases, with 13 bases between them. Germline CDR1 MNHNS, CDR2 SASEGT. CDR3 in DNA: TGTGCCAGCAGTGCACTTCTCGACGTTAGCAATCAGCCCCAGCATTTT. Translated, it gives CASSALLDVSNQPQHF.

This sequence joins TRBV28 and TRBJ1-5; the match to TRBD1 covers 8 bases. Germline V gene data show CDR1 as MDHEN and CDR2 as SYDVKM. The J segment lost 4 bases and the V segment lost 2 bases, leaving 4 bases of the junction unmatched. The length of the CDR3 is 15 residues. CDR3 nucleotide sequence: TGTGCCAGCAGTTTACCGGGACAGGTTAATCAGCCCCAGCATTTT. It translates to CASSLPGQVNQPQHF.

The CDR3 reads CASSLGVQGTGELFF. DNA for the CDR3: TGCGCCAGCAGCTTGGGGGTACAGGGAACCGGGGAGCTGTTTTTT. The chain is built from TRBV5-1 and TRBJ2-2; D perhaps matches TRBD1 (6 bases). The V gene lost 0 bases and the J gene lost 5 bases, with 11 bases spanning the gap. The germline gives CDR1 SGHRS, CDR2 YFSETQ. The CDR3 spans 15 residues.